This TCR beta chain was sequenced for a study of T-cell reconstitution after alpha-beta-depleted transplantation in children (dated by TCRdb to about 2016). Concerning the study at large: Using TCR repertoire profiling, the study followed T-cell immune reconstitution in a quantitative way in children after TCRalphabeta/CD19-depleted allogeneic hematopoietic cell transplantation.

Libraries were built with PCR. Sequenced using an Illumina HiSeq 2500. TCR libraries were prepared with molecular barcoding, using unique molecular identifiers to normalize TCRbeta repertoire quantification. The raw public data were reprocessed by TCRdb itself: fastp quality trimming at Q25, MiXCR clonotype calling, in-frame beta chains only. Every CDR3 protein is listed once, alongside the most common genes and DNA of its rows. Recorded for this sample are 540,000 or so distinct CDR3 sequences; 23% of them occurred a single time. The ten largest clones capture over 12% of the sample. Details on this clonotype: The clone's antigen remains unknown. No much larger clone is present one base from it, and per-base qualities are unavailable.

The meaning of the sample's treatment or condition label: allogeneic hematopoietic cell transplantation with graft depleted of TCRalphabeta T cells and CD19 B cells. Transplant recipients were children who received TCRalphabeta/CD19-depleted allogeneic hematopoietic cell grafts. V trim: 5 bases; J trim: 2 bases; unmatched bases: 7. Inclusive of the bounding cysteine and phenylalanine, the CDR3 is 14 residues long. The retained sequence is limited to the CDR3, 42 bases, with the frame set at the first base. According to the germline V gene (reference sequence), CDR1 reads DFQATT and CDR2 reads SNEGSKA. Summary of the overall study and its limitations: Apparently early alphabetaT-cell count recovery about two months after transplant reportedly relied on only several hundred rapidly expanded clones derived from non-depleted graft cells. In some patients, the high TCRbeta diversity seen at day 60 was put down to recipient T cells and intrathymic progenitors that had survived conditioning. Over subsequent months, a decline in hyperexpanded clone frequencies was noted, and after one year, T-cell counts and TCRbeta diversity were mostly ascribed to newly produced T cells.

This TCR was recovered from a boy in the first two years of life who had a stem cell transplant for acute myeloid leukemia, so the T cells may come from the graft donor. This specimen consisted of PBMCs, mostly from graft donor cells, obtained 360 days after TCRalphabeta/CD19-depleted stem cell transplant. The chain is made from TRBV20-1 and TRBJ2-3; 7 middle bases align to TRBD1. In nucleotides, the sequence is TGCAGTGCTCGACAGGGTCGGGACACAGATACGCAGTATTTT. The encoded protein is CSARQGRDTDTQYF.